These 31 T cell receptor beta chains were all obtained from the same sample, sequenced in a study of CD8+CD57+ T cells in acquired aplastic anemia. Genomic DNA acted as the template from which TCR beta VDJ combination and CDR3 sequence profiling were carried out. TCRdb independently ran MiXCR on the reads; one entry per CDR3 protein. The sample has hundreds of thousands of distinct CDR3 sequences; about a third are singletons. Previously, flow cytometry had revealed CD8+CD57+ cell expansion in the patients chosen for sequencing. Sequencing was carried out using sorted CD4+, CD8+, or CD8+CD57+ T cells (not recorded which) from PBMCs. The receptors shown here come from a human donor with aplastic anemia.

This clonotype occurred a few times. This chain connects TRBV27 to TRBJ1-2; D is undetermined. This CDR3 region has 14 residues. V was clipped by 5 bases and J by 8 bases, with 18 bases between them. Germline CDR1 reads MNHEY; CDR2 reads SMNVEV (reference sequence). The CDR3 region is CASSPQMRREGYTF. CDR3 nucleotide sequence: TGTGCCAGCAGTCCCCAAATGAGGAGGGAAGGCTACACCTTC.

About this clonotype: The junction does not match germline at one end; this may be a read error. The V call is TRBV7-9, the J call TRBJ1-2; D is undetermined. The CDR3 loop spans 12 amino acids. Germline V CDR1 and CDR2: SEHNR, FQNEAQ (reference sequence). CDR3 DNA sequence: TGTGCCAGCAGCTTGTTCACTGAACAGAAATCCTTC. Translated, it gives CASSLFTEQKSF.

In its sample, this clonotype was seen a few times. The V call is TRBV6-1, the J call TRBJ2-7; no clear D gene. This CDR3 spans 15 amino acids. CDR1 and CDR2 (germline): MNHNS, SASEGT. The V gene lost 4 bases and the J gene lost 0 bases, with 13 bases spanning the gap. The chain's CDR3 is CASSAIFGTSYEQYF. The CDR3 DNA follows: TGTGCCAGCAGTGCCATCTTTGGAACCTCCTACGAGCAGTACTTC.

This chain joins TRBV9 and TRBJ1-1; D is uncertain. In germline, CDR1 is SGDLS, CDR2 YYNGEE. The V end was cut by 0 bases, the J end by 4 bases, with 7 bases between. The CDR3 spans 13 residues. CDR3 loop: CASSVATATEAFF. As DNA, the CDR3 is TGTGCCAGCAGCGTAGCAACAGCCACTGAAGCTTTCTTT.

In its sample, this clonotype was seen many times. This chain connects TRBV19 to TRBJ1-5, with D possibly matching TRBD1 (6 bases). Deletions cut 8 bases from V and 8 bases from J, with 16 bases between. The CDR3 extends over 13 amino acids. Germline V gene sequence: CDR1 LNHDA, CDR2 SQIVND (reference sequence). The CDR3 protein is CASLPGGGEPQHF. CDR3 nucleotide sequence: TGTGCCAGTCTCCCCGGGGGCGGAGAGCCCCAGCATTTT.

About this clonotype itself: This may come from a read error, since a much larger clone is one base off. The rearrangement uses TRBV20-1 and TRBJ1-5; a weak D match, TRBD1 (5 bases). The CDR3 is 13 amino acids. Germline V gives CDR1 DFQATT, CDR2 SNEGSKA (reference sequence). The chain's CDR3 is CSARMGQNRPQHF. The CDR3 DNA reads TGCAGTGCTAGAATGGGGCAGAATCGGCCCCAGCATTTT.

This clonotype was counted many times. CDR3 region: CASSLFSGSYEQYF. The DNA of the CDR3 is TGTGCCAGCAGCTTATTTTCAGGGTCCTACGAGCAGTACTTC. This chain uses TRBV7-2 with TRBJ2-7; tentatively, D is TRBD1 (5 bases). This CDR3 comprises 14 residues. Germline V lookup: CDR1 SGHTA, CDR2 FQGNSA. Trimming took off 2 bases at V and 1 base at J, with 9 bases between the two ends.

This clonotype has only a few counts. This chain joins TRBV4-1 and TRBJ2-3, with 7 bases that match TRBD2. V shed 3 bases and J 5 bases; nucleotides not matched to a gene: 5. Germline CDR1 and CDR2: MGHRA and YSYEKL. CDR3 length equals 14 residues. The CDR3 DNA follows: TGCGCCAGCAGCCAGGCGGGAGTCAGAGATACGCAGTATTTT. This codes for CASSQAGVRDTQYF.

The gene calls are TRBV10-3 and TRBJ1-1, with a possible D match to TRBD1 (6 bases). With 6 bases removed from V and 4 bases from J, the gap between germline ends came to 15 bases. Germline V lookup: CDR1 ENHRY, CDR2 SYGVKD. The CDR3 covers 14 residues. The DNA for the CDR3 is TGTGCCATCAGCCCGGGGGGCCTCCCCACTGAAGCTTTCTTT. This sequence encodes CAISPGGLPTEAFF.

As concerns this clonotype: Possible read error: a much larger clone is one base away. In this CDR3 the conserved last residue, phenylalanine or tryptophan, is missing, so a read error is likely. The rearrangement links TRBV14 to TRBJ1-1; the match to TRBD1 covers 8 bases. Germline lookup yields CDR1 SGHDN and CDR2 FVKESK. The J segment lost 6 bases and the V segment lost 1 base, leaving 1 base of the junction unmatched. CDR3 size: 13 residues. The CDR3 bases are TGTGCCAGCAGCCAAGTGGGACAGGCTGAAGCTTTCCTT. Its protein product is CASSQVGQAEAFL.

The V call is TRBV9, the J call TRBJ1-1; tentatively, D is TRBD1 (5 bases). The germline V gene has CDR1 SGDLS and CDR2 YYNGEE. The CDR3 covers 13 residues. V shed 8 bases and J shed 0 bases, with 11 bases lying between them. CDR3 in amino acids: CASGTGMNTEAFF. The CDR3 DNA follows: TGTGCCAGTGGGACTGGGATGAACACTGAAGCTTTCTTT.

J is TRBJ1-1 and V is TRBV25-1; D might be TRBD1 (5 bases). Trimming left V 7 bases short and J 1 base short, with 10 bases between. Per germline, CDR1 MGHDK and CDR2 SYGVNS. The CDR3 loop spans 13 amino acids. CDR3 residues: CASMEGTNTEAFF. CDR3 nucleotides: TGTGCCAGCATGGAGGGGACGAACACTGAAGCTTTCTTT.

The count of this clonotype is one. The chain is built from TRBV20-1 and TRBJ1-2; D gene ambiguous. CDR1 is DFQATT and CDR2 is SNEGSKA in the germline V gene (reference sequence). This CDR3 has 14 amino acids. V was cut by 3 bases and J by 7 bases, with 18 bases left in between. The CDR3 loop is CSASDSAGACGYTF. CDR3 nucleotides: TGCAGTGCTAGCGACTCGGCGGGAGCGTGTGGCTACACCTTC.

This clonotype was found many times. The chain combines TRBV29-1 with TRBJ2-3, with 10 bases lining up with TRBD1. J gave up 1 base and V 2 bases, and 9 bases lay outside the gene matches. CDR1 SQVTM and CDR2 ANQGSEA come from the germline V gene. The CDR3 is 17 residues long. The CDR3 sequence: CSVEPSSGTGGTDTQYF. The CDR3 nucleotides are TGCAGCGTTGAACCTTCCTCGGGGACAGGGGGCACAGATACGCAGTATTTT.

This clonotype was seen repeatedly, ten times or more. The chain recombines TRBV2 with TRBJ1-1; D gene uncertain. This CDR3 has 14 amino acids. The germline CDR1 and CDR2 sequences are SNHLY and FYNNEI. V was trimmed by 3 bases and J by 5 bases, leaving 13 bases between them. As DNA, the CDR3 is TGTGCCAGCAGTGACTGGGGTTCGGCGACTGAAGCTTTCTTT. Its protein product is CASSDWGSATEAFF.

This chain links TRBV4-1 with TRBJ1-1; the D gene is possibly TRBD1 (6 bases). The V end was cut by 0 bases, the J end by 3 bases, with 17 bases between. The CDR3 consists of 17 residues. Germline CDR1 MGHRA, CDR2 YSYEKL. DNA for the CDR3: TGCGCCAGCAGCCAAGATCCTTTGGGGACAAAGGACACTGAAGCTTTCTTT. It specifies CASSQDPLGTKDTEAFF.

This clonotype was found a few times. The chain joins TRBV20-1 to TRBJ1-1; 7 nucleotides line up with TRBD1. The CDR3 is 14 amino acids. The V segment lost 4 bases and the J segment 3 bases; nucleotides outside the gene matches: 8. Germline loops: CDR1 DFQATT, CDR2 SNEGSKA (reference sequence). CDR3 sequence (DNA): TGCAGTGCTAAGCCTAAACAGGGGTACACTGAAGCTTTCTTT. Its translation: CSAKPKQGYTEAFF.

This chain links TRBV15 with TRBJ2-1, with 8 bases identical to TRBD1. In germline, CDR1 is LNHNV, CDR2 YYDKDF (reference sequence). The CDR3 runs to 13 residues. The V segment lost 8 bases and the J segment 0 bases; nucleotides outside the gene matches: 0. Here the CDR3 DNA reads TGTGCCACCCAGGGGGCCTCCTACAATGAGCAGTTCTTC. This gives the protein CATQGASYNEQFF.

This clonotype was detected a few times. The chain combines TRBV9 with TRBJ2-1, with D maybe TRBD2 (5 bases). V lost 0 bases and J lost 0, with 13 bases in between. The CDR3 extends over 17 amino acids. In germline, CDR1 is SGDLS, CDR2 YYNGEE. The CDR3 is CASSVGGGPSSYNEQFF. CDR3 coding DNA: TGTGCCAGCAGCGTAGGAGGCGGGCCAAGCTCCTACAATGAGCAGTTCTTC. Complete variable domain (other parts from reference TRBV9 and TRBJ2-1): DSGVTQTPKHLITATGQRVTLRCSPRSGDLSVYWYQQSLDQGLQFLIQYYNGEERAKGNILERFSAQQFPDLHSELNLSSLELGDSALYFCASSVGGGPSSYNEQFFGPGTRLTVL.

Note on this clonotype: This may stem from a read error, because a much larger clone lies one nucleotide away. V gene TRBV13 combines with J gene TRBJ1-6; unclear D gene. The germline V gene encodes CDR1 PRHDT and CDR2 FYEKMQ (reference sequence). Trimming cost V 5 bases and J 12 bases, with 11 bases left between them. This CDR3 has 12 residues. CDR3: CASSPGFLPLHF. CDR3 nucleotide sequence: TGTGCCAGCAGCCCGGGGTTCTTACCCCTCCACTTT.

This chain links TRBV10-3 with TRBJ1-1; D remains ambiguous. V lost 4 bases and J 2 bases, leaving 8 bases between the germline ends. The length of the CDR3 is 13 residues. Germline CDR1 is ENHRY and CDR2 is SYGVKD. The chain's CDR3 is CAISVARNTEAFF. DNA of the CDR3: TGTGCCATCAGTGTGGCGCGCAACACTGAAGCTTTCTTT.

This clonotype has just a few counts. This chain joins TRBV6-5 and TRBJ2-7, with a tentative D call TRBD1 (6 bases). CDR3 size: 13 residues. V was trimmed by 2 bases and J by 5 bases, leaving 10 bases between them. The germline V gene has CDR1 MNHEY and CDR2 SVGAGI. The CDR3 DNA sequence: TGTGCCAGCAGTTACCGACAGGCCCACGAGCAGTACTTC. Protein product: CASSYRQAHEQYF.

The genes are TRBV2 and TRBJ2-7, with D unresolved. This CDR3 has 11 amino acids. Germline CDR1 is SNHLY and CDR2 is FYNNEI. The CDR3 sequence is CAPQGSYEQYF. CDR3 sequence (DNA): TGTGCTCCTCAAGGCTCCTACGAGCAGTACTTC. Complete variable domain (other parts from reference TRBV2 and TRBJ2-7): EPEVTQTPSHQVTQMGQEVILRCVPISNHLYFYWYRQILGQKVEFLVSFYNNEISEKSEIFDDQFSVERPDGSNFTLKIRSTKLEDSAMYFCAPQGSYEQYFGPGTRLTVT.

This clonotype was seen ten or more times. The chain links TRBV2 to TRBJ1-6, with D tentatively TRBD1 (6 bases). Trimming shortened V by 1 base and J by 12 bases, and 13 bases separated the two germline ends. The CDR3 spans 14 residues. From germline, CDR1 is SNHLY and CDR2 FYNNEI. CDR3 sequence: CASSEGGATLPLHF. In DNA form, the CDR3 reads TGTGCCAGCAGTGAAGGGGGGGCGACGTTACCCCTCCACTTT. Supplemented by reference TRBV2 and TRBJ1-6, the full variable domain reads EPEVTQTPSHQVTQMGQEVILRCVPISNHLYFYWYRQILGQKVEFLVSFYNNEISEKSEIFDDQFSVERPDGSNFTLKIRSTKLEDSAMYFCASSEGGATLPLHFGNGTRLTVT.

There are many counts of this clonotype. In nucleotides, the CDR3 is TGTGCCAGTAGTCAAGGACAGTCCGAGACCCAGTACTTC. It yields the protein CASSQGQSETQYF. The J gene is TRBJ2-5, the V gene TRBV19; TRBD1 is a possible D gene (6 bases). The CDR3 is made up of 13 amino acids. Germline loops: CDR1 LNHDA, CDR2 SQIVND (reference sequence). V lost 5 bases, J lost 5 bases, and 12 bases lay in between.

This clonotype showed up just a few times. The rearrangement joins TRBV27 to TRBJ2-7; 7 nucleotides line up with TRBD1. Germline lookup yields CDR1 MNHEY and CDR2 SMNVEV (reference sequence). Germline trimming cut 7 bases from V and 0 bases from J; bases unmatched to any gene: 3. CDR3 length equals 13 residues. DNA of the CDR3: TGTGCCAGCAACCGACAGGGCTCCTACGAGCAGTACTTC. It specifies CASNRQGSYEQYF.

This clonotype was recorded at least ten times. The genes are TRBV27 and TRBJ1-2; 7 bases match TRBD1. The CDR3 contains 14 residues. Unmatched junction bases numbered 0, after V lost 0 bases and J lost 2 bases. Germline loops: CDR1 MNHEY, CDR2 SMNVEV (reference sequence). The CDR3 reads CASSLSGQNYGYTF. The CDR3 DNA is TGTGCCAGCAGTTTATCGGGACAGAACTATGGCTACACCTTC.

This clonotype came up a few times. Given a much more abundant clone one base away, this may be a read error. Lacking the conserved final phenylalanine or tryptophan, this CDR3 likely reflects a read error. The chain uses TRBV2 and TRBJ2-7, with 11 bases fitting TRBD1. The germline V gene has CDR1 SNHLY and CDR2 FYNNEI. Unmatched junction bases numbered 4, after V lost 6 bases and J lost 6 bases. The CDR3 is 13 amino acids. This chain's CDR3 is CASSQGQGGEQYS. The CDR3, as DNA: TGTGCCAGCAGCCAGGGACAGGGGGGCGAGCAGTACTCC.

This clonotype was counted ten times or more. The V call is TRBV19, the J call TRBJ1-1; 7 bases are a match to TRBD1. The germline V gene encodes CDR1 LNHDA and CDR2 SQIVND (reference sequence). The V segment lost 9 bases and the J segment 5 bases; nucleotides outside the gene matches: 6. This CDR3 has 12 amino acids. The CDR3 loop is CASDRVGTEAFF. DNA for the CDR3: TGTGCCAGCGACAGGGTTGGGACTGAAGCTTTCTTT.

The chain links TRBV6-5 to TRBJ1-4; D is ambiguous. With 2 bases removed from V and 4 bases from J, the gap between germline ends came to 8 bases. CDR1 is MNHEY, CDR2 SVGAGI, per germline. CDR3 size: 14 residues. CDR3 nucleotide sequence: TGTGCCAGCAGTTACCTTCGGGGTAATGAAAAACTGTTTTTT. Its translation is CASSYLRGNEKLFF.

This clonotype was counted ten times or more. This rearrangement joins TRBV25-1 to TRBJ1-6, with D possibly being TRBD1 (6 bases). The CDR3 contains 13 residues. V shed 6 bases and J shed 4 bases, with 7 bases lying between them. Per the germline V gene, CDR1 is MGHDK and CDR2 is SYGVNS. The CDR3 nucleotides read TGTGCCAGCAGCGGACAGTATAATTCACCCCTCCACTTT. This translates into CASSGQYNSPLHF.